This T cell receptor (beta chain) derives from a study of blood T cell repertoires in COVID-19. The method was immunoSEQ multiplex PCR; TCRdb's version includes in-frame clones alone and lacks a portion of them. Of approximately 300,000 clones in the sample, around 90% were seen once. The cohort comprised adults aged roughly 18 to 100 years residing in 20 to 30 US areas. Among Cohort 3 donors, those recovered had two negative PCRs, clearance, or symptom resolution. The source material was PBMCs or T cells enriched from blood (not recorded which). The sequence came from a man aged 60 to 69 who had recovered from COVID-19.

This CDR3 is CASSLLAGGPYNEQFF. The DNA for the CDR3 is TGTGCCAGCAGTTTACTAGCGGGAGGGCCATATAATGAGCAGTTCTTC. The V gene is TRBV28, the J gene TRBJ2-1; 12 bases map to TRBD2. Per the germline V gene, CDR1 is MDHEN and CDR2 is SYDVKM. This CDR3 contains 16 residues. V was pared by 2 bases and J by 7 bases, with 6 bases of the junction left unmatched.